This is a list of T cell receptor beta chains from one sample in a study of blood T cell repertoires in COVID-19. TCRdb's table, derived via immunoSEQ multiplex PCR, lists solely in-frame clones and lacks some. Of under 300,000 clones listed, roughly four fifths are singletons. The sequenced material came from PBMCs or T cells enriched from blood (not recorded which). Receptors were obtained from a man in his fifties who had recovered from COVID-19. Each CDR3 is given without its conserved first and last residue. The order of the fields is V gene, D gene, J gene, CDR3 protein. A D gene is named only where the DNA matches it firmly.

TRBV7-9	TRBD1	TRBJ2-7	ASSSGVGTGLY
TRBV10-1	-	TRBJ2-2	ASSLLGATGELF
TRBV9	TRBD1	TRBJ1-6	ASSATLTGAHYNSPLH
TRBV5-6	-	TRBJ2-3	ASSSDSSSRTDTQY
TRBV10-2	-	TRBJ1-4	ASSARGANEKLF
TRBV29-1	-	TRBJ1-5	SVEVGVRQPQH
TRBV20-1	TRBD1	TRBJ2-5	SAARGETQY
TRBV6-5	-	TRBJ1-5	ASGESGGPNQPQH
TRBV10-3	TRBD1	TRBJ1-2	AIRDRGVYGYT
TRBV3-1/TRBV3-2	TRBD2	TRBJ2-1	ASTIAGGYNEQF
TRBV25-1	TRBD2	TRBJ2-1	ASSGTSGSVPYNEQF
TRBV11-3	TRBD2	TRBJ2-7	ASSGGLAGNLGYEQY
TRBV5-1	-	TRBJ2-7	ASSRGGAEQY
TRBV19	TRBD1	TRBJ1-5	ASSPRQGEVTQH
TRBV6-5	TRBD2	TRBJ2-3	ASTLAGGTTDTQY
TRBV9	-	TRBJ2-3	ASSPQGGSSTDTQY
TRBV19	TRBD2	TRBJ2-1	ASTRLAGGSNEQF
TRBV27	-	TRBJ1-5	ASRGQGSQPQH
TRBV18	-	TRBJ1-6	ASSTTELNSPLH
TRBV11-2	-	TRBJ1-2	ASSLQGDGYT
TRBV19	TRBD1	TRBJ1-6	ASSILGTGGSPLH
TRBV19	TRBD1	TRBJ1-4	ASTGERKLF
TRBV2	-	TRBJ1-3	ASRQGSGNTIY
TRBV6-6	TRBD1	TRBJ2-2	ASRSGTGYTGELF
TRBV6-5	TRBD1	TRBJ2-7	ASSYRTGGAYEQY
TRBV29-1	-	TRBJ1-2	SVEGPSNYGYT
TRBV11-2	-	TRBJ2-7	ASSLVGGPPYSYEQY
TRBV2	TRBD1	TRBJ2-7	ASNNRGSDGAYEQY